This entry features one TCR beta chain sequence. Its target is not known. The sample belongs to a study of neoadjuvant anti-PD-1 for oral cavity cancer. Study context: Patients without progression received a fourth nivolumab dose around day 43, then surgical resection on days 50-56. Study-level points and caveats: Pretreatment Treg/Th17 ratio correlated inversely with post-treatment tumor clonality.

Per germline, CDR1 SGHNT and CDR2 YYREEE (reference sequence). The CDR3 length is 13 residues. J gave up 9 bases and V 4 bases, and 9 bases lay outside the gene matches. The sample's time point: after neoadjuvant nivolumab, at surgical resection. Patients had HPV-negative, locally advanced oral cavity squamous cell carcinoma. Data came from immunoSEQ multiplex PCR; TCRdb stores just in-frame clones and leaves some out. The profile shows under 15,000 clones, over 55% of them singletons. The source was PBMCs, collected after nivolumab (anti-PD-1) treatment. The chain uses TRBV5-4 and TRBJ1-2, with 7 bases aligning to TRBD1. This TCR was recovered from a person aged 35-80 years with oral cavity squamous cell carcinoma. CDR3: CASSRTGEMSYTF. For the CDR3, the DNA is TGTGCCAGCAGCCGGACAGGTGAGATGAGCTACACCTTC.